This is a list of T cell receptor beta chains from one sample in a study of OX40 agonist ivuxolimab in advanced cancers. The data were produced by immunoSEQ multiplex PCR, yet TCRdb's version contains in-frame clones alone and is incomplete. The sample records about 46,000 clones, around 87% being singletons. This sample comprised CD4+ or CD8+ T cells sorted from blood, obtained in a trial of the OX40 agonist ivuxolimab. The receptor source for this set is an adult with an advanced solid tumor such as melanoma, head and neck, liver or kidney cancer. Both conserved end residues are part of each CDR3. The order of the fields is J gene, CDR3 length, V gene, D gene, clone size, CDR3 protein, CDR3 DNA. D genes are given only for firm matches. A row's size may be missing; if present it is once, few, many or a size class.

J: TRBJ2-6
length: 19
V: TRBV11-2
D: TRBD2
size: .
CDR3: CASSLSGGLANSGANVLTF
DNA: TGTGCCAGCAGCTTAAGTGGCGGACTAGCTAACTCTGGGGCCAACGTCCTGACTTTC

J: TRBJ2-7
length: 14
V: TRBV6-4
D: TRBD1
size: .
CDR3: CASSPGQGSYEQYF
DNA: TGTGCCAGCAGTCCGGGACAGGGCTCCTACGAGCAGTACTTC

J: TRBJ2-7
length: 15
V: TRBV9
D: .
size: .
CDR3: CASSARPSDPYEQYF
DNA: TGTGCCAGCAGCGCGAGGCCTAGCGACCCCTACGAGCAGTACTTC

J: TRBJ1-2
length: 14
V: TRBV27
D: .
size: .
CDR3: CASKYSSLGYGYTF
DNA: TGTGCCAGCAAGTACAGCTCCCTCGGCTATGGCTACACCTTC

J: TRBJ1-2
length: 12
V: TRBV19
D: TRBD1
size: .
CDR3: CASSGQGEGYTF
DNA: TGTGCCAGTAGTGGACAGGGGGAAGGCTACACCTTC

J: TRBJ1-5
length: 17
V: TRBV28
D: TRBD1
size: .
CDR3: CASSLGAGTGGNQPQHF
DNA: TGTGCCAGCAGTTTAGGGGCCGGGACAGGGGGCAATCAGCCCCAGCATTTT

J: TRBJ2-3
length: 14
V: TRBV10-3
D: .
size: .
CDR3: CAISGRGLTDTQYF
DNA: TGTGCCATCAGCGGGAGAGGGCTCACAGATACGCAGTATTTT

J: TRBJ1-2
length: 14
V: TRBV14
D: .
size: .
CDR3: CASSSSGRGYGYTF
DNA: TGTGCCAGCAGCTCCTCAGGCCGCGGCTACGGCTACACCTTC

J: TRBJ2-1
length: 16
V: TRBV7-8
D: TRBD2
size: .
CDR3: CASSIWGLVSNNEQFF
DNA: TGTGCCAGCAGCATCTGGGGACTAGTATCGAACAATGAGCAGTTCTTC

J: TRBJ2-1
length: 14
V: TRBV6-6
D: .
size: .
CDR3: CASSPRQIGNEQFF
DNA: TGTGCCAGCAGTCCCCGACAGATTGGAAATGAGCAGTTCTTC

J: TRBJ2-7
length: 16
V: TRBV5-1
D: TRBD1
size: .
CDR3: CASSLALTGPSYEQYF
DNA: TGCGCCAGCAGCTTGGCCTTGACAGGGCCTTCCTACGAGCAGTACTTC

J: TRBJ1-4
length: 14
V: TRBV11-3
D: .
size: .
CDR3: CASSLKRIGEKLFF
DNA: TGTGCCAGCAGCTTAAAGAGGATAGGAGAAAAACTGTTTTTT

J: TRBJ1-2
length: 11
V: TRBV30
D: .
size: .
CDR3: CAWNRAGGYTF
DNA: TGTGCCTGGAATAGGGCGGGTGGCTACACCTTC

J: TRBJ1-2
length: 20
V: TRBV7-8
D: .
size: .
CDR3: CASSFVMGAPVRHGPNGYTF
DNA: TGTGCCAGCAGCTTTGTTATGGGGGCGCCAGTTAGACATGGTCCCAATGGCTACACCTTC

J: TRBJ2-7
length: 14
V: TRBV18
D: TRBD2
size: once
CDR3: CASSSGGLSYEQYF
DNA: TGTGCCAGCTCCTCGGGGGGGCTTTCCTACGAGCAGTACTTC

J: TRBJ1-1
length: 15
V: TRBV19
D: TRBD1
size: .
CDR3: CASARTGYMNTEAFF
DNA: TGTGCCAGTGCCCGGACAGGGTACATGAACACTGAAGCTTTCTTT

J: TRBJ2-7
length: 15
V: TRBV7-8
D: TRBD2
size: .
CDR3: CASSPRLAGGTGQYF
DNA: TGTGCCAGCAGCCCCCGACTAGCGGGAGGAACGGGGCAGTACTTC

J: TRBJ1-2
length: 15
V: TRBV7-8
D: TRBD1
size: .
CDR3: CASSTRDRGNYGYTF
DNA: TGTGCCAGCAGCACGCGGGACAGGGGGAACTATGGCTACACCTTC

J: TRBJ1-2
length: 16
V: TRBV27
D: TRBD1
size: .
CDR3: CASSLNRDRDDYGYTF
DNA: TGTGCCAGCAGTTTAAACCGGGACAGGGACGACTATGGCTACACCTTC

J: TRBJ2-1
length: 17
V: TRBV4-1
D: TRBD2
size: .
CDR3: CASSQEGPSGAYNEQFF
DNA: TGCGCCAGCAGCCAAGAAGGGCCTAGCGGAGCGTACAATGAGCAGTTCTTC

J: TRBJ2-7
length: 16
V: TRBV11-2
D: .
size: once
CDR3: CASSREGGGLDNEQYF
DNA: TGTGCCAGCAGCCGCGAAGGGGGGGGTTTGGACAACGAGCAGTACTTC

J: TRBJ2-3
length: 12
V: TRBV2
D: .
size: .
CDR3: CASQRGTDTQYF
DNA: TGTGCCAGCCAGCGGGGCACAGATACGCAGTATTTT